One TCR beta chain is described in this entry. Its binding antigen is unknown. Within one base of it there is no much larger clone, and no base qualities were kept. Sequences SGHNT (CDR1) and YYREEE (CDR2) are obtained from the germline V gene (reference sequence). Trimming accounts for 0 bases at V and 3 bases at J, while the number of junction bases matched to no gene is 2. The CDR3 covers 15 residues, taking in both the cysteine and the phenylalanine. Solely the CDR3 DNA is kept, with 45 bases framed from the first base. Collaborating institutions collected whole blood in K2EDTA tubes following their own protocols. For TCRbeta analysis, collaborators shipped samples in one of three forms: frozen whole blood, isolated PBMCs, or DNA extracted from either of those sample types. These data come from a study of blood T cell repertoires in COVID-19 (dated by TCRdb to about 2020). Concerning the study at large: Collaborator samples came from the United States, Italy and Spain and covered acute and convalescent phases of COVID-19. The dataset comprised deeply sampled blood TCRbeta repertoires from subjects exposed to, actively infected with, or recovered from COVID-19. The material from the prospective study consisted of cDNA or gDNA derived from T cells, B-cell-depleted T cells, or PBMCs. The samples were drawn from the first 160 participants of the ongoing ImmuneRACE study and from about 1,200 subjects provided by 6 global collaborators. Sample metadata almost always included a de-identified subject ID, COVID-19 status, age in years and sex. The repertoires were released in a freely available public database meant as a resource for research on the immune response to SARS-CoV-2. Where available, HLA class I and class II types were obtained from metadata supplied by the sample provider rather than from assay-based typing.

Overall results and qualifications from the work: The amount of clinical and demographic metadata varied by source and participant and was provided uncurated.

TCRbeta CDR3 regions were amplified from genomic DNA by means of the immunoSEQ Assay, a bias-controlled multiplex PCR. Per the source publication's procedure: The number of nucleated cells in each sample was estimated by amplification of reference gene primers within the assay. Sequence reads were collapsed and filtered to measure the absolute abundance of every unique TCRbeta CDR3 rearrangement. Productive Simpson clonality was computed per sample as the square root of Simpson's diversity index over productive rearrangements. In TCRdb, the immuneACCESS table is reduced to in-frame sequences with V and J assigned. These tables do not hold every clone; where another copy was compared, an unresolved V gene accounts for under half, and the others remain unexplained. D and trimming come from the DNA, and the V and J calls and clone size come from that table. The sample table contains fewer than 90,000 clones; only one count was recorded for 70% to 90% of them. Around a sixth of the sample lies in the top ten.

This chain is built from TRBV5-4 and TRBJ1-2, with 10 central nucleotides matching TRBD1. The clonotype comes from a man aged 80 or over in a cohort sampled during active COVID-19. The sequenced material came from peripheral blood. Here is the DNA: TGTGCCAGCAGCTTGGCGGGACAGGGGCACTATGGCTACACCTTC. This yields the protein CASSLAGQGHYGYTF.